These 17 T cell receptor beta chains share one sample of origin, sequenced in a study of cytomegalovirus exposure and HLA in healthy donors. 60 Vbeta and 13 Jbeta primers were used in PCR. Profiling relied on immunoSEQ multiplex PCR, and the TCRdb table lists in-frame clones only, not all of them. The table lists tens of thousands of clones, around 83% of them singletons, with around 1.7% in the top ten. Material: PBMCs. These TCRs come from a man aged 35 to 55 in good health and CMV-seronegative.

This chain links TRBV5-1 with TRBJ2-1; the match to TRBD2 covers 14 bases. Unmatched junction bases numbered 8, after V lost 4 bases and J lost 8 bases. The CDR3 contains 16 residues. The V gene's germline CDR1 is SGHRS and CDR2 YFSETQ. CDR3 loop: CASSLPTSGGADEQFF. Here the CDR3 DNA reads TGCGCCAGCAGCCTTCCGACTAGCGGGGGGGCCGATGAGCAGTTCTTC. Together with reference TRBV5-1 and TRBJ2-1, the CDR3 gives the full variable domain: KAGVTQTPRYLIKTRGQQVTLSCSPISGHRSVSWYQQTPGQGLQFLFEYFSETQRNKGNFPGRFSGRQFSNSRSEMNVSTLELGDSALYLCASSLPTSGGADEQFFGPGTRLTVL.

This chain links TRBV4-3 with TRBJ2-3; the D gene is possibly TRBD1 (6 bases). Trimming shortened V by 0 bases and J by 5 bases, and 12 bases separated the two germline ends. The germline gives CDR1 LGHNA, CDR2 YSLEER. This CDR3 contains 15 residues. The CDR3: CASSQDNRAGDTQYF. The CDR3 coding sequence is TGCGCCAGCAGCCAAGATAACAGGGCTGGAGATACGCAGTATTTT.

The rearrangement joins TRBV4-1 to TRBJ1-6; no clear D. CDR1 is MGHRA and CDR2 is YSYEKL in the germline V gene. The CDR3 totals 18 residues. V was trimmed by 0 bases and J by 3 bases, leaving 15 bases between them. CDR3 protein: CASSQDPQRESYNSPLHF. The DNA for the CDR3 is TGCGCCAGCAGCCAAGATCCCCAAAGGGAGAGCTATAATTCACCCCTCCACTTT.

The chain recombines TRBV4-3 with TRBJ1-1, with D tentatively TRBD1 (5 bases). Trimming left V 0 bases short and J 3 bases short, with 5 bases between. The CDR3 sequence is 13 residues long. Germline V gene lookup returns CDR1 LGHNA and CDR2 YSLEER. CDR3 sequence reads: CASSQDRDTEAFF. CDR3 nucleotide sequence: TGCGCCAGCAGCCAAGACAGGGACACTGAAGCTTTCTTT.

The chain couples TRBV10-3 to TRBJ1-5; no clear D. CDR1 is ENHRY, CDR2 SYGVKD, per germline. The CDR3 has 12 amino acids. Trimming left V 6 bases short and J 8 bases short, with 11 bases between. CDR3 region: CAISETKEPQHF. CDR3 nucleotides: TGTGCCATCAGCGAAACTAAGGAGCCCCAGCATTTT.

This rearrangement joins TRBV19 to TRBJ2-3, with TRBD1 matching over 8 bases. Germline loops: CDR1 LNHDA, CDR2 SQIVND (reference sequence). This CDR3 is built from 17 residues. Unmatched junction bases numbered 8, after V lost 3 bases and J lost 0 bases. As DNA, the CDR3 is TGTGCCAGTAGTATCCCCGGGACAGGCACTAGCACAGATACGCAGTATTTT. Translated: CASSIPGTGTSTDTQYF.

The chain employs TRBV11-3 and TRBJ2-2; 7 bases map to TRBD1. Germline-derived CDR1 and CDR2 are SGHNT and YENEEA. Trimming removed 5 bases from V and 1 base from J; junction bases left unmatched: 1. The CDR3 covers 14 residues. CDR3 in DNA: TGTGCCAGCAGCCGACAGGGGAACACCGGGGAGCTGTTTTTT. Translating gives CASSRQGNTGELFF.

V is TRBV30 and J is TRBJ1-5; perhaps TRBD1 as D (5 bases). CDR1 GTSNPN and CDR2 SVGIG come from the germline V gene (reference sequence). CDR3 length: 16 amino acids. Trimming removed 0 bases from V and 3 bases from J, with 15 bases in between. The CDR3 loop is CAWSVRGTDINQPQHF. In DNA, the CDR3 is TGTGCCTGGAGTGTACGAGGCACGGACATCAATCAGCCCCAGCATTTT.

This clone was detected a few times. The chain combines TRBV6-5 with TRBJ1-1; 8 nucleotides match TRBD1. Per germline, CDR1 MNHEY and CDR2 SVGAGI. This CDR3 has 16 residues. The V segment lost 2 bases and the J segment 5 bases; nucleotides outside the gene matches: 10. CDR3 sequence (DNA): TGTGCCAGCAGTTACCGAGGGACAGGTGGTGGTACTGAAGCTTTCTTT. Protein product: CASSYRGTGGGTEAFF.

The V and J genes are TRBV27 and TRBJ2-1; 8 bases are a match to TRBD1. Germline CDR1 MNHEY, CDR2 SMNVEV (reference sequence). The CDR3 extends over 15 amino acids. Unmatched junction bases numbered 5, after V lost 7 bases and J lost 0 bases. The CDR3 loop is CASTAGGGSYNEQFF. The CDR3 nucleotides are TGTGCCAGCACGGCAGGGGGCGGCTCCTACAATGAGCAGTTCTTC.

The chain couples TRBV2 to TRBJ2-2; the match to TRBD1 covers 7 bases. CDR1 is SNHLY, CDR2 FYNNEI, per germline. The trim removed 4 bases at V and 0 bases at J, leaving 5 bases unmatched. The length of the CDR3 is 16 residues. The CDR3 DNA reads TGTGCCAGCAGTGCTTTGGGACAGACGAACACCGGGGAGCTGTTTTTT. Its protein is CASSALGQTNTGELFF.

The gene calls are TRBV28 and TRBJ1-5; D gene ambiguous. The CDR3 consists of 15 residues. Trimming cost V 3 bases and J 2 bases, with 11 bases left between them. Germline V gene lookup returns CDR1 MDHEN and CDR2 SYDVKM. The DNA for the CDR3 is TGTGCCAGCAGTTTCGGGGTGGGTGGCAATCAGCCCCAGCATTTT. Protein product: CASSFGVGGNQPQHF.

This chain uses TRBV19 with TRBJ2-1; D unclear. CDR1 is LNHDA, CDR2 SQIVND, per germline (reference sequence). V lost 6 bases to trimming and J lost 0 bases, with 12 bases between them. The CDR3 consists of 15 residues. The CDR3, as DNA: TGTGCCAGTAGCCCGGCCGACTTCTCCTACAATGAGCAGTTCTTC. This encodes CASSPADFSYNEQFF.

V usage is TRBV6-5 and J usage is TRBJ1-1; D remains ambiguous. Trimming cost V 4 bases and J 3 bases, with 9 bases left between them. Germline V gene data show CDR1 as MNHEY and CDR2 as SVGAGI. This CDR3 spans 13 amino acids. The CDR3 nucleotides read TGTGCCAGCAGTTGGTCAGAGGACACTGAAGCTTTCTTT. It yields the protein CASSWSEDTEAFF.

V gene TRBV25-1 combines with J gene TRBJ1-2; 9 nucleotides agree with TRBD1. The CDR3 totals 18 residues. The V gene's germline CDR1 is MGHDK and CDR2 SYGVNS. The V and J ends lost 4 bases and 3 bases, in that order; junction bases with no gene match: 15. DNA of the CDR3: TGTGCCAGCAGTGTCGACAGGGGGGTGAACAGGGGACACTATGGCTACACCTTC. Amino acid sequence: CASSVDRGVNRGHYGYTF.

The chain couples TRBV9 to TRBJ1-5; TRBD1 agrees at 7 bases. The junction had 11 bases not matched to a gene; V was cut back by 7 bases and J by 10 bases. CDR3 length equals 13 residues. Germline V gives CDR1 SGDLS, CDR2 YYNGEE. The CDR3 protein is CASGTKGDSPQHF. Here the CDR3 DNA reads TGTGCCAGCGGTACCAAGGGGGACAGTCCCCAGCATTTT.

The chain has TRBV14 and TRBJ1-2; maybe TRBD1 (6 bases). Germline V gives CDR1 SGHDN, CDR2 FVKESK. V was pared by 0 bases and J by 11 bases, with 10 bases between. There are 12 residues in the CDR3. The chain's CDR3 is CASSQDARGYTF. The CDR3 DNA reads TGTGCCAGCAGCCAAGATGCCAGGGGATACACCTTC.